These 20 T cell receptor beta chains were all obtained from the same sample, sequenced in a study of T cell changes during pregnancy in multiple sclerosis. The method was immunoSEQ multiplex PCR; TCRdb's version includes in-frame clones alone and lacks a portion of them. The table lists 60,000 to 85,000 clones, about nine tenths of them singletons, with 2% to 2.5% in the top ten. Sequencing used peripheral blood, obtained in the first trimester of pregnancy. These receptors all stem from a female donor with multiple sclerosis, enrolled in a pregnancy study.

This rearrangement joins TRBV19 to TRBJ1-1; maybe TRBD1 (5 bases). Deletions cut 3 bases from V and 10 bases from J, with 12 bases between. Per the germline V gene, CDR1 is LNHDA and CDR2 is SQIVND (reference sequence). This CDR3 has 12 amino acids. The CDR3 bases are TGTGCCAGTAGTATTACCGGGGGATTAGCTTTCTTT. It specifies CASSITGGLAFF.

The chain combines TRBV9 with TRBJ2-3, with 13 positions matching TRBD2. Germline V CDR1 and CDR2: SGDLS, YYNGEE. The CDR3 has 16 amino acids. J gave up 3 bases and V 4 bases, and 5 bases lay outside the gene matches. CDR3 in amino acids: CASSLRTSGSTDTQYF. DNA for the CDR3: TGTGCCAGCAGCCTCCGGACTAGCGGGAGTACAGATACGCAGTATTTT. Together with reference TRBV9 and TRBJ2-3, the CDR3 gives the full variable domain: DSGVTQTPKHLITATGQRVTLRCSPRSGDLSVYWYQQSLDQGLQFLIQYYNGEERAKGNILERFSAQQFPDLHSELNLSSLELGDSALYFCASSLRTSGSTDTQYFGPGTRLTVL.

This clone was recorded only once. This sequence joins TRBV5-6 and TRBJ1-6; TRBD1 matches 11 bases. The V gene end was trimmed by 3 bases and the J gene end by 7 bases; junction bases not matched to a gene: 6. This CDR3 is 16 amino acids long. Germline CDR1 reads SGHDT; CDR2 reads YYEEEE. The CDR3 loop is CASSSGQGAANSPLHF. The CDR3 DNA is TGTGCCAGCAGCTCAGGACAGGGGGCTGCCAATTCACCCCTCCACTTT.

The chain uses TRBV9 and TRBJ2-1, with D tentatively TRBD2 (6 bases). The CDR3 runs 15 residues. Deletions cut 0 bases from V and 4 bases from J, with 11 bases between. Germline V gives CDR1 SGDLS, CDR2 YYNGEE. CDR3 in DNA: TGTGCCAGCAGCGTAGTGGACGGGGGATACAATGAGCAGTTCTTC. Translation: CASSVVDGGYNEQFF.

The gene calls are TRBV25-1 and TRBJ1-1; possibly TRBD1 for D (6 bases). V shed 4 bases and J shed 1 base, with 16 bases lying between them. The CDR3 runs 16 residues. Germline values: CDR1 MGHDK, CDR2 SYGVNS. CDR3 in DNA: TGTGCCAGCAGTGGTCGAGGCAGGGGTAGGAACACTGAAGCTTTCTTT. This encodes CASSGRGRGRNTEAFF. Together with reference TRBV25-1 and TRBJ1-1, the CDR3 gives the full variable domain: EADIYQTPRYLVIGTGKKITLECSQTMGHDKMYWYQQDPGMELHLIHYSYGVNSTEKGDLSSESTVSRIRTEHFPLTLESARPSHTSQYLCASSGRGRGRNTEAFFGQGTRLTVV.

The rearrangement joins TRBV5-1 to TRBJ2-3; 10 bases are a match to TRBD2. Germline CDR1 reads SGHRS; CDR2 reads YFSETQ. V was pared by 2 bases and J by 4 bases, with 10 bases of the junction left unmatched. This CDR3 contains 17 residues. DNA for the CDR3: TGCGCCAGCAGCTTAACTTTTAGCGGGGGGCAAGCAGATACGCAGTATTTT. This sequence encodes CASSLTFSGGQADTQYF.

The chain links TRBV5-4 to TRBJ2-6; maybe TRBD2 (5 bases). The CDR3 consists of 16 residues. Germline CDR1 SGHNT, CDR2 YYREEE (reference sequence). V was pared by 0 bases and J by 2 bases, with 9 bases between. CDR3 sequence: CASSLAPGAGANVLTF. The CDR3 region has the DNA TGTGCCAGCAGCTTGGCCCCCGGGGCTGGGGCCAACGTCCTGACTTTC. Full variable domain (rest looked up from reference TRBV5-4 and TRBJ2-6): ETGVTQSPTHLIKTRGQQVTLRCSSQSGHNTVSWYQQALGQGPQFIFQYYREEENGRGNFPPRFSGLQFPNYSSELNVNALELDDSALYLCASSLAPGAGANVLTFGAGSRLTVL.

CDR3 sequence reads: CASSFSAGLHEKLFF. The DNA for the CDR3 is TGTGCCAGCAGCTTTTCGGCAGGATTACATGAAAAACTGTTTTTT. This sequence joins TRBV5-6 and TRBJ1-4; D not resolved. This CDR3 comprises 15 residues. Germline V gene sequence: CDR1 SGHDT, CDR2 YYEEEE. V gave up 2 bases and J gave up 6 bases, with 14 bases separating them. Variable domain in full (rest from reference TRBV5-6 and TRBJ1-4): DAGVTQSPTHLIKTRGQQVTLRCSPKSGHDTVSWYQQALGQGPQFIFQYYEEEERQRGNFPDRFSGHQFPNYSSELNVNALLLGDSALYLCASSFSAGLHEKLFFGSGTQLSVL.

This clone occurred once. This chain joins TRBV18 and TRBJ2-3; 7 nucleotides agree with TRBD2. V lost 8 bases, J lost 3 bases, and 8 bases stayed unmatched. This CDR3 region has 14 residues. Germline V gene lookup returns CDR1 KGHSH and CDR2 LQKENI. CDR3 in DNA: TGTGCCAGCGTGGCGGGAGTTTTTACAGATACGCAGTATTTT. This codes for CASVAGVFTDTQYF. Supplemented by reference TRBV18 and TRBJ2-3, the full variable domain reads NAGVMQNPRHLVRRRGQEARLRCSPMKGHSHVYWYRQLPEEGLKFMVYLQKENIIDESGMPKERFSAEFPKEGPSILRIQQVVRGDSAAYFCASVAGVFTDTQYFGPGTRLTVL.

This chain joins TRBV7-3 and TRBJ2-1; tentatively, D is TRBD2 (5 bases). V lost 2 bases, J lost 15 bases, and 17 bases lay in between. Germline V lookup: CDR1 SGHTA, CDR2 FQGTGA. There are 13 residues in the CDR3. The CDR3 protein is CASSLSGGLSAFF. CDR3 coding DNA: TGTGCCAGCAGCTTATCCGGCGGGCTTTCGGCGTTCTTC.

The rearrangement joins TRBV7-2 to TRBJ2-7; TRBD2 agrees at 7 bases. Per the germline V gene, CDR1 is SGHTA and CDR2 is FQGNSA. The CDR3 extends over 16 amino acids. V gave up 5 bases and J gave up 0 bases; unmatched junction bases: 10. The CDR3 bases are TGTGCCAGCAGCAAAGGGGCCGGGACTACCTCCTACGAGCAGTACTTC. This gives the protein CASSKGAGTTSYEQYF.

The rearrangement links TRBV9 to TRBJ1-3; no reliable D call. Trimming stripped 0 bases from V and 3 bases from J, with 7 bases between. The CDR3 is made up of 14 amino acids. Germline CDR1 reads SGDLS; CDR2 reads YYNGEE. CDR3 sequence reads: CASSVGSGGNTIYF. CDR3 nucleotides: TGTGCCAGCAGCGTAGGCTCGGGTGGAAACACCATATATTTT.

The chain joins TRBV7-8 to TRBJ2-2; D might be TRBD1 (6 bases). This CDR3 has 15 residues. CDR1 and CDR2 from the germline V gene are SGHVS and FQNEAQ. The V end was cut by 4 bases, the J end by 8 bases, with 17 bases between. The CDR3: CASSSTGQVWGELFF. DNA of the CDR3: TGTGCCAGCAGCTCCACAGGGCAGGTCTGGGGGGAGCTGTTTTTT.

V is TRBV27 and J is TRBJ2-5; 10 bases map to TRBD1. The trim removed 5 bases at V and 4 bases at J, leaving 7 bases unmatched. Germline CDR1 MNHEY, CDR2 SMNVEV (reference sequence). This CDR3 is 15 amino acids long. CDR3 sequence reads: CASSVRDRGGETQYF. CDR3 bases: TGTGCCAGCAGTGTACGGGACAGGGGTGGAGAGACCCAGTACTTC.

The chain is built from TRBV5-1 and TRBJ1-4, with unresolved D. There are 12 residues in the CDR3. Germline V CDR1 and CDR2: SGHRS, YFSETQ. Trimming took off 2 bases at V and 7 bases at J, with 6 bases between the two ends. The CDR3 nucleotides read TGCGCCAGCAGCTTATCCAGTGAAAAACTGTTTTTT. As protein: CASSLSSEKLFF.

This clone was counted once. The chain is built from TRBV14 and TRBJ2-2; weak D call: TRBD1 (5 bases). Germline-derived CDR1 and CDR2 are SGHDN and FVKESK. CDR3 length: 14 residues. Trimming stripped 0 bases from V and 11 bases from J, with 13 bases between. The CDR3 DNA sequence: TGTGCCAGCAGCCAAGATCTCCAGGGCCGCGAGCTGTTTTTT. This gives the protein CASSQDLQGRELFF.

The sample holds one count of this clone. The CDR3 is CASSGGFTTYEQYF. CDR3 bases: TGTGCCAGCAGTGGCGGATTTACTACCTACGAGCAGTACTTC. The chain recombines TRBV2 with TRBJ2-7; D unresolved. The CDR3 runs to 14 residues. Germline CDR1 and CDR2: SNHLY and FYNNEI. Trimming took 4 bases from V and 2 from J, leaving 12 bases between them. Full variable domain (outside the CDR3, taken from reference TRBV2 and TRBJ2-7): EPEVTQTPSHQVTQMGQEVILRCVPISNHLYFYWYRQILGQKVEFLVSFYNNEISEKSEIFDDQFSVERPDGSNFTLKIRSTKLEDSAMYFCASSGGFTTYEQYFGPGTRLTVT.

This rearrangement joins TRBV7-3 to TRBJ1-1, with D perhaps matching TRBD1 (6 bases). Per the germline V gene, CDR1 is SGHTA and CDR2 is FQGTGA. The CDR3 is 15 residues long. Trimming removed 4 bases at V and 4 bases at J, with 16 bases between. The CDR3 region is CASSWRQDESTEAFF. CDR3 DNA sequence: TGTGCCAGCAGCTGGAGACAGGATGAGTCCACTGAAGCTTTCTTT.

The sample holds one count of this clone. The gene calls are TRBV6-1 and TRBJ1-1; D is undetermined. Germline lookup yields CDR1 MNHNS and CDR2 SASEGT. The germline V and J ends were trimmed by 8 bases and 0 bases, with 10 bases remaining between them. This CDR3 has 13 amino acids. The CDR3 sequence is CASGAGLNTEAFF. The CDR3 DNA reads as TGTGCCAGCGGCGCGGGTCTGAACACTGAAGCTTTCTTT.

This chain uses TRBV2 with TRBJ1-2; D gene ambiguous. CDR1 and CDR2 from the germline V gene are SNHLY and FYNNEI. The V gene lost 3 bases and the J gene lost 4 bases, with 15 bases spanning the gap. CDR3 length equals 15 residues. CDR3 sequence (DNA): TGTGCCAGCAGTGAGCTTCACAACGGGGTCTATGGCTACACCTTC. Amino acid sequence: CASSELHNGVYGYTF.